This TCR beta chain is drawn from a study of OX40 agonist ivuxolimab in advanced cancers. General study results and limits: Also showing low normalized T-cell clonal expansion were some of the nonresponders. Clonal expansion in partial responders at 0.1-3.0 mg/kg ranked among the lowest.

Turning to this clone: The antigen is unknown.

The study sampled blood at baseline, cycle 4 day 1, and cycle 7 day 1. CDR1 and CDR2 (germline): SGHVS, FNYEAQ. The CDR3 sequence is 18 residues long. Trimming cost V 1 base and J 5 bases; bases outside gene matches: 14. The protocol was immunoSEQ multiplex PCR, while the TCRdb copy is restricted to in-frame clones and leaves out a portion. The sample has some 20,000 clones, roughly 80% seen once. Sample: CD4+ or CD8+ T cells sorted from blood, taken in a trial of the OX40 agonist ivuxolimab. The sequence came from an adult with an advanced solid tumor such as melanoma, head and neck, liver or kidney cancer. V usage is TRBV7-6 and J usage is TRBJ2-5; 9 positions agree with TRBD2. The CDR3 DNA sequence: TGTGCCAGCAGCTTAGTTGGCGGGAGGGCCCGGGTGGCTGAGACCCAGTACTTC. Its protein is CASSLVGGRARVAETQYF.